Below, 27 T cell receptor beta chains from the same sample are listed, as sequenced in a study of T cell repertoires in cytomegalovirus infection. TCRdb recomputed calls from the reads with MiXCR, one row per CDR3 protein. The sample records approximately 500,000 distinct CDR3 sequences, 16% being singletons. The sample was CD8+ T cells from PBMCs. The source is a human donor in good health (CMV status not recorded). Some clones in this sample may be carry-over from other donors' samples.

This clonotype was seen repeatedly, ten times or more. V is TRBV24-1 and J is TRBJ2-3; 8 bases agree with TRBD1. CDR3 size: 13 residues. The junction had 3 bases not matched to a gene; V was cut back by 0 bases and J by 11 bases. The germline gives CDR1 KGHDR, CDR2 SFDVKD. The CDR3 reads CATSDLPTGEQYF. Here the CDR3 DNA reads TGTGCCACCAGTGATTTGCCGACAGGGGAGCAGTATTTT.

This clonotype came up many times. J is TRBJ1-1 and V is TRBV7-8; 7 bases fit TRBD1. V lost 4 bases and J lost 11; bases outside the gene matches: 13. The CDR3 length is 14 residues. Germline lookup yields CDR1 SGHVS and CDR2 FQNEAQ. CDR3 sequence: CASSSLALDRAAFF. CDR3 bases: TGTGCCAGCAGCTCCCTGGCCCTTGACAGGGCGGCTTTCTTT.

Written as DNA, the CDR3 is TGTGCCATTACCGGGACGGCGAATCGGGGCTACACCTTC. Its translation: CAITGTANRGYTF. The J gene is TRBJ1-2, the V gene TRBV6-6, with D possibly being TRBD1 (5 bases). The germline gives CDR1 MNHNY, CDR2 SVGAGI (reference sequence). The CDR3 spans 13 residues. The V gene lost 10 bases and the J gene lost 8 bases, with 20 bases spanning the gap.

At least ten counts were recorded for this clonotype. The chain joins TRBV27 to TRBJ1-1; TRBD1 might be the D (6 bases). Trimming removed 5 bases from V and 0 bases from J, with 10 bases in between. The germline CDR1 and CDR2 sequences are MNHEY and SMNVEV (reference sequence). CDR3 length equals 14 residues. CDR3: CASSRGGMNTEAFF. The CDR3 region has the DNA TGTGCCAGCAGTAGGGGGGGTATGAACACTGAAGCTTTCTTT.

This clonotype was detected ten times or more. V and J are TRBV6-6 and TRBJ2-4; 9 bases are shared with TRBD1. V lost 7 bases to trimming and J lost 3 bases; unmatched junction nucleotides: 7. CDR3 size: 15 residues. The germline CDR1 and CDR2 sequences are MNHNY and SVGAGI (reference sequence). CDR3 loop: CASKPGQGYKNIQYF. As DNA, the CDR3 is TGTGCCAGCAAACCGGGACAGGGCTACAAAAACATTCAGTACTTC.

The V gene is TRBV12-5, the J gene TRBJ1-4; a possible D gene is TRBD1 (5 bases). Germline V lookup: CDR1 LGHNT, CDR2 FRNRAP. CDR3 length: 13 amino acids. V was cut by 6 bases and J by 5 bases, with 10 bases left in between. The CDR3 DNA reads TGTGCTAGTGGACCCGGGACCAATGAAAAACTGTTTTTT. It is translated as CASGPGTNEKLFF.

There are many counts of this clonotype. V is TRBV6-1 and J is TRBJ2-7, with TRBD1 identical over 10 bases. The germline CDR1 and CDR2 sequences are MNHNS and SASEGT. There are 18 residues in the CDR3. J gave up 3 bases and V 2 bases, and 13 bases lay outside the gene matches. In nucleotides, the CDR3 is TGTGCCAGCAGTGAACACTTTTCTAGGACAGGGGGTGTCTACGAGCAGTACTTC. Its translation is CASSEHFSRTGGVYEQYF.

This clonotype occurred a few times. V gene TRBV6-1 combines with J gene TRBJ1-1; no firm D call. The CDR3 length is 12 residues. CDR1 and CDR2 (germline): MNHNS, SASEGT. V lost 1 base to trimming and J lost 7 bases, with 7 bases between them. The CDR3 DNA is TGTGCCAGCAGTGAAGGGGCGCGTGAAGCTTTCTTT. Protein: CASSEGAREAFF.

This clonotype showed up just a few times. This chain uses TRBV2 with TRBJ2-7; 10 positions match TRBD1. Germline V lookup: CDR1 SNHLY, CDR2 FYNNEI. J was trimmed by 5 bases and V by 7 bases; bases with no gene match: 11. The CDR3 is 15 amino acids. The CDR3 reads CASNFGGTGANEQYF. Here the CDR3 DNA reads TGTGCCAGCAATTTCGGGGGGACAGGGGCCAACGAGCAGTACTTC.

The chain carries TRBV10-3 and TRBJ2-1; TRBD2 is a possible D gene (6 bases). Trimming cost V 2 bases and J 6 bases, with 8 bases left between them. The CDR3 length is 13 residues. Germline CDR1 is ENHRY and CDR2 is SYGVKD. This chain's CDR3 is CAISEGGSNEQFF. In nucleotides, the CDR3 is TGTGCCATCAGTGAGGGGGGGTCCAATGAGCAGTTCTTC.

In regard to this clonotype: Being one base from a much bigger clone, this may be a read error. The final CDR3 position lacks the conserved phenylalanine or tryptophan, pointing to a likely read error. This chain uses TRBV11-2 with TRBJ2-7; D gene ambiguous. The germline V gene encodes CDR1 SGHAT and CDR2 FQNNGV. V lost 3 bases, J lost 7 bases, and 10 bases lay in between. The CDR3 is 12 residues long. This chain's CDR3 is CASSFGGREQYL. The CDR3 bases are TGTGCCAGCAGCTTTGGCGGCAGGGAGCAGTACTTA.

The CDR3 nucleotides are TGTGCCAGCAGTTTAATGGGGGGGGGCCCAGATACGCAGTATTTT. The encoded protein is CASSLMGGGPDTQYF. The rearrangement links TRBV12-3 or TRBV12-4 to TRBJ2-3; D may be TRBD2 (7 bases). The CDR3 spans 15 residues. V lost 2 bases to trimming and J lost 4 bases, with 13 bases between them.

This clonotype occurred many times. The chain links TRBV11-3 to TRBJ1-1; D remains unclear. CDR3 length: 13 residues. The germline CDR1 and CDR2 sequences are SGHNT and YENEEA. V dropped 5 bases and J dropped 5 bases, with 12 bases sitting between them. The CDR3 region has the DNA TGTGCCAGCAGCCTTGAGCCGAGGACTGAAGCTTTCTTT. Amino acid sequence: CASSLEPRTEAFF.

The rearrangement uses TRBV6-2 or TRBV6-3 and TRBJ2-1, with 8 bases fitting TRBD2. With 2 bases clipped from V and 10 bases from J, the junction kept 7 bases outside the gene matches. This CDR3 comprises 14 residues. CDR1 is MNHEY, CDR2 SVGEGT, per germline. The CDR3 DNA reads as TGTGCCAGCAGTTACGGTCAAGCGGGAGTAGAGCAGTTCTTC. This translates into CASSYGQAGVEQFF.

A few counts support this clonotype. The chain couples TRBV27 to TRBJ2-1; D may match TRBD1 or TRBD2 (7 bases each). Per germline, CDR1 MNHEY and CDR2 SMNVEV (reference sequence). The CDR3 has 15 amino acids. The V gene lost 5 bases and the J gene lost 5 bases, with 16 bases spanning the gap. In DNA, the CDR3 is TGTGCCAGCAGTCCGTCAGGGGGGGGACACAATGAGCAGTTCTTC. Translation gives CASSPSGGGHNEQFF.

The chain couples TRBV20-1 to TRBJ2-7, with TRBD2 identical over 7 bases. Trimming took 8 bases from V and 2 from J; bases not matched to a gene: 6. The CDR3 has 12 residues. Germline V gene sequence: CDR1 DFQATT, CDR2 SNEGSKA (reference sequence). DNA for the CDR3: TGCAGTTTCGGGACTAAGGCCTACGAGCAGTACTTC. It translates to CSFGTKAYEQYF.

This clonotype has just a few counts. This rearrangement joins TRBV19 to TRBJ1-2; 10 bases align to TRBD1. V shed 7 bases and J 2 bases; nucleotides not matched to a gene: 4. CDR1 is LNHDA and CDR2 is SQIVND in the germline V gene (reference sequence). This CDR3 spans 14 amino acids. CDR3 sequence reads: CASITTGGNYGYTF. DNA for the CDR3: TGTGCCAGTATTACGACAGGGGGCAACTATGGCTACACCTTC.

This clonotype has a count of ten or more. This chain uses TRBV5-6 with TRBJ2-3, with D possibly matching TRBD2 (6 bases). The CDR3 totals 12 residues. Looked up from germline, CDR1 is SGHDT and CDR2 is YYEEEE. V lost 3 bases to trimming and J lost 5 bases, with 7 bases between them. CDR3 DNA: TGTGCCAGCAGCTCCGGGGGAGATACGCAGTATTTT. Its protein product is CASSSGGDTQYF.

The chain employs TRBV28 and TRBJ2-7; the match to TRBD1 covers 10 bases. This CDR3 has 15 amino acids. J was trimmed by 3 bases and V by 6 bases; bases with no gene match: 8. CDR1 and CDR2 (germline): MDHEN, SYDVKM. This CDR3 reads CASSPSGTGVYEQYF. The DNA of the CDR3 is TGTGCCAGCAGCCCCTCCGGGACAGGGGTCTACGAGCAGTACTTC.

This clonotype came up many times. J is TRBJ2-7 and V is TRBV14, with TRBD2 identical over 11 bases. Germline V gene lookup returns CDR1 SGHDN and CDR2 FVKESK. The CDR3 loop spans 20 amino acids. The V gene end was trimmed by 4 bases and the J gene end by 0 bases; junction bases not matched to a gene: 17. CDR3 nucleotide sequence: TGTGCCAGCAGCCCATTCCAGACTAGCGGGGAACCTTTGTACTCCTACGAGCAGTACTTC. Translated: CASSPFQTSGEPLYSYEQYF.

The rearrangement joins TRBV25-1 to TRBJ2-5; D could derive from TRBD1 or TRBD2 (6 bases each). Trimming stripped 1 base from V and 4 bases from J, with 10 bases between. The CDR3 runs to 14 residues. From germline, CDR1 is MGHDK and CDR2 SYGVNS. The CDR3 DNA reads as TGTGCCAGCAGTGAATCGGGGGCGAGAGAGACCCAGTACTTC. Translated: CASSESGARETQYF.

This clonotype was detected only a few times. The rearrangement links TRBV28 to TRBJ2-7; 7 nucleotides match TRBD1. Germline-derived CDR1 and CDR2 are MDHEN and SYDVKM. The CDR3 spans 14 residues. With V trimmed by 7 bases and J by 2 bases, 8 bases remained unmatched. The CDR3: CASTLGGQPYEQYF. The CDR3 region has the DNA TGTGCCAGCACCTTAGGGGGACAGCCCTACGAGCAGTACTTC.

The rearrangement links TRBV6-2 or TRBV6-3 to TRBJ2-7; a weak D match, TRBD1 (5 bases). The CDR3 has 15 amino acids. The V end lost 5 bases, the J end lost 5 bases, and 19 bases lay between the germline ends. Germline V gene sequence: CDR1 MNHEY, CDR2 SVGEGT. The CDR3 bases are TGTGCCAGCAGTAGAGCTTGGACCCAAGGGGACGAGCAGTACTTC. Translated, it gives CASSRAWTQGDEQYF.

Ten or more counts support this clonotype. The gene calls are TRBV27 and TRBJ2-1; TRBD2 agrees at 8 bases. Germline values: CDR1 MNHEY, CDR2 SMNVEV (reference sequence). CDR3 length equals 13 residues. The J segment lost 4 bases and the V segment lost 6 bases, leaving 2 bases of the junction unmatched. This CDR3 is CASSPGGYNEQFF. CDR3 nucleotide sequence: TGTGCCAGCAGCCCGGGGGGGTACAATGAGCAGTTCTTC.

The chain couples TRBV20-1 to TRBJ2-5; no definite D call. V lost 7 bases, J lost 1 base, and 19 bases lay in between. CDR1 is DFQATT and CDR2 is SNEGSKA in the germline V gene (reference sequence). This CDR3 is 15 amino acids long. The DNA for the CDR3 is TGCAGTGGAGCTAATTATGTCGGTATCCAAGAGACCCAGTACTTC. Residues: CSGANYVGIQETQYF.

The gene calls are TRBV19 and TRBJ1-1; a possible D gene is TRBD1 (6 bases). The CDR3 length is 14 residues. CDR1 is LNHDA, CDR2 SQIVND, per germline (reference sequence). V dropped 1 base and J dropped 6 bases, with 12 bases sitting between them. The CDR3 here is CASSIGEGGSEAFF. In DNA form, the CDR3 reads TGTGCCAGTAGTATAGGCGAGGGGGGCTCTGAAGCTTTCTTT.

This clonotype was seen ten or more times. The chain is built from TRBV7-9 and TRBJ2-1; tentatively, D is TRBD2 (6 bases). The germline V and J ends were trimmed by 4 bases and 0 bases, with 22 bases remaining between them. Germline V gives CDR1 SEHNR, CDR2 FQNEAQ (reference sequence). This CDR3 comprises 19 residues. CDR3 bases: TGTGCCAGCAGCTCCTTAAAAGATACGACTAGGAGCTCCTACAATGAGCAGTTCTTC. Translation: CASSSLKDTTRSSYNEQFF.